The text below deals with one T cell receptor beta chain. The data stem from a study of blood T cell repertoires in COVID-19. Study details: Samples representing acute and convalescent COVID-19 were sourced from the United States, Italy and Spain. PBMCs, B-cell-depleted T cells, or T cells were the source of the cDNA or gDNA that made up the material.

The authors' processing: Reference gene primer amplification in the assay estimated nucleated cell counts. Profiled with immunoSEQ multiplex PCR; TCRdb holds only in-frame clones, not every one. Clonal size and the V and J genes are those of that table, whereas D and trimming came from the DNA. This table has a few hundred thousand clones, roughly 84% appearing once. Seattle's cohort entered during active infection and was followed longitudinally. V gave up 6 bases and J gave up 4 bases, with 12 bases separating them. This CDR3 has 13 residues. The germline gives CDR1 SGHDN, CDR2 FVKESK. This TCR came from a human donor with COVID-19, enrolled during active disease. The donor label of this sample is uncertain. Sequencing was done on a sample of peripheral blood. This rearrangement joins TRBV14 to TRBJ1-1, with D unresolved. The CDR3 DNA follows: TGTGCCAGCAGTCGGGAGATTACCACTGAAGCTTTCTTT. Protein: CASSREITTEAFF.